The following is a TCR beta chain sequence with its context. Its specificity is not known. Peripheral blood came from healthy roughly 16-56 month-old surgical children and healthy nonsmoking adults. Live Annexin V-negative naive CD3+CD8+CD45RA+CCR7+ T cells were sorted. This sample was included in a study of naive CD8 T cells in extremely preterm neonates. Profiling relied on immunoSEQ multiplex PCR, and the TCRdb table lists in-frame clones only, not all of them. The table has around 6,600 clones, about 98% seen once. The study, taken as a whole, reports: Preterm neonates had significantly lower iChao1 richness than other age groups. Compared with older groups, preterm CDR3s were shorter, with fewer N additions and less trimming.

The receptor comes from a human donor in good health. The sequenced sample consisted of naive CD8+ T cells from blood.

Written as DNA, the CDR3 is TGTGCCAGCAGCTCCCGGGGAGCTAACTATGGCTACACCTTC. Translation gives CASSSRGANYGYTF. V usage is TRBV13 and J usage is TRBJ1-2; D is undetermined. The ends were cut back, 4 bases at V and 0 bases at J, with 9 bases in the middle. The CDR3 contains 14 residues. The germline V gene has CDR1 PRHDT and CDR2 FYEKMQ (reference sequence).